This T cell receptor beta chain was obtained from a study of shared clonotypes between healthy human individuals. Study-wide findings and caveats: The low donor count limited represented genetic and exposure-history diversity.

Germline V gives CDR1 LNHNV, CDR2 YYDKDF (reference sequence). V dropped 1 base and J dropped 6; count of bases not matched to a gene: 7. CDR3 length: 15 residues. Concerning this clone itself: Its specificity is unknown.

Each replicate PCR on the sorted subsets used roughly 200 ng DNA (around 30,000 T cell genomes). Sequenced by immunoSEQ multiplex PCR; TCRdb stores in-frame clones only, minus some. The table lists about 120,000 clones, over 65% of them singletons, with 24% in the top ten. Each of the donors was a healthy adult who was HIV-negative and had not had a recent acute infection or vaccination. The J gene is TRBJ2-3, the V gene TRBV15; TRBD2 matches at 7 bases. This clonotype was obtained from a woman aged 30 to 39 in good health. The source material was memory CD8+ T cells sorted from blood. Subset: CD45RO+ cells pooled with CCR7-negative TemRA cells. The CDR3 nucleotides are TGTGCCACCAGCAGAGGGGGGGGGAGCTCCGATACGCAGTATTTT. Amino acid sequence: CATSRGGGSSDTQYF.